The rows below give T cell receptor beta chains drawn from one sample of a study of T cell responses to AZD1222 COVID-19 vaccine. The repertoire was sequenced with immunoSEQ multiplex PCR; TCRdb's copy has only in-frame clones and lacks some. The sample has around 140,000 clones; roughly 92% are singletons. The sample in question was peripheral blood, obtained on day 0 of AZD1222 vaccination. These receptors were collected from an adult in good health. The CDR3 runs from the conserved cysteine through the conserved F or W. The order of the fields is CDR3 protein, CDR3 DNA, J gene, clone size, D gene, V gene. D genes are given only for firm matches. Size values are once, few and many counts, or a class for expanded clones, and some rows have none.

CASSPPAGGYEQYF	TGTGCCAGCTCACCACCAGCGGGAGGGTACGAGCAGTACTTC	TRBJ2-7	.	TRBD2	TRBV18
CASSLVPDSYNSPLHF	TGTGCCAGCAGCTTAGTGCCAGACTCCTATAATTCACCCCTCCACTTT	TRBJ1-6	.	.	TRBV7-2
CASSDQGDTGELFF	TGTGCCAGCAGTGACCAGGGGGACACCGGGGAGCTGTTTTTT	TRBJ2-2	.	TRBD1	TRBV6-4
CASSYREADEQYF	TGTGCCAGCAGTTACCGGGAGGCGGACGAGCAGTACTTC	TRBJ2-7	few	TRBD2	TRBV6-6
CASGLAREGNQPQHF	TGTGCTAGTGGTTTGGCCAGGGAGGGCAATCAGCCCCAGCATTTT	TRBJ1-5	.	.	TRBV12-5
CASSSNYGYTF	TGTGCCAGCAGTTCTAACTATGGCTACACCTTC	TRBJ1-2	.	.	TRBV28
CAWSVLGGIGKNIQYF	TGTGCCTGGAGTGTACTAGGGGGCATAGGCAAAAACATTCAGTACTTC	TRBJ2-4	.	TRBD1	TRBV30
CASSPSNGNQPQHF	TGTGCCAGCAGCCCCTCGAATGGCAATCAGCCCCAGCATTTT	TRBJ1-5	.	.	TRBV2
CASSSDLGQGPNF	TGTGCCAGCAGCTCAGATTTGGGACAGGGGCCGAACTTC	TRBJ2-5	.	TRBD1	TRBV5-6
CASSPIGGQGANVLTF	TGTGCCAGCAGCCCGATTGGGGGGCAGGGGGCCAACGTCCTGACTTTC	TRBJ2-6	.	.	TRBV11-2
CASSLIQGSYEQYF	TGTGCCAGCAGCTTAATACAGGGTTCTTACGAGCAGTACTTC	TRBJ2-7	.	.	TRBV11-2
CASSLSGRAQEQFF	TGTGCCAGCAGTCTTAGCGGGAGGGCCCAAGAGCAGTTCTTC	TRBJ2-1	few	TRBD2	TRBV7-3
CASSENRANTEAFF	TGCGCCAGCAGTGAAAACAGGGCGAACACTGAAGCTTTCTTT	TRBJ1-1	.	.	TRBV5-1
CASSPRGPETQYF	TGTGCCAGCAGTCCCAGGGGGCCAGAGACCCAGTACTTC	TRBJ2-5	.	TRBD1	TRBV6-5
CASIPAGVTYEQYF	TGTGCCAGCATCCCCGCAGGGGTTACCTACGAGCAGTACTTC	TRBJ2-7	.	.	TRBV7-9
CATTYDRAYTEAFF	TGTGCCACCACCTATGACAGGGCGTACACTGAAGCTTTCTTT	TRBJ1-1	.	TRBD1	TRBV15
CASSLQLWKRSSGNTIYF	TGTGCCAGCAGTTTACAACTATGGAAGAGAAGCTCTGGAAACACCATATATTTT	TRBJ1-3	.	.	TRBV28
CASSLRQGNQPQHF	TGTGCCAGCAGTTTACGACAGGGCAATCAGCCCCAGCATTTT	TRBJ1-5	.	.	TRBV27
CASSPSGTGFNGYTF	TGTGCCAGCAGTCCCTCCGGGACAGGGTTCAATGGCTACACCTTC	TRBJ1-2	.	TRBD1	TRBV5-4
CASRSGESANEKLFF	TGTGCCAGCCGCTCAGGGGAGTCGGCTAATGAAAAACTGTTTTTT	TRBJ1-4	.	.	TRBV27
CASSSTSGRGNEQFF	TGCGCCAGCAGCTCGACTAGCGGGAGAGGTAATGAGCAGTTCTTC	TRBJ2-1	.	TRBD2	TRBV5-1
CAISEYERSTDTQYF	TGTGCCATCAGTGAGTACGAAAGATCCACAGATACGCAGTATTTT	TRBJ2-3	once	.	TRBV10-3
CASTSGSGQGDNEQFF	TGTGCCAGCACCTCCGGGTCGGGACAGGGGGACAATGAGCAGTTCTTC	TRBJ2-1	.	.	TRBV21-1